The rows below give T cell receptor beta chains drawn from one sample of a study of blood T cell repertoires in COVID-19. TCRdb's copy holds only in-frame clones and misses some; the assay was immunoSEQ multiplex PCR. The sample includes about 68,000 clones, 65% to 85% of them seen just once. Sequencing was performed on peripheral blood. These receptors were obtained from a woman aged 45-59 years with acute or convalescent COVID-19. Both conserved end residues are part of each CDR3. A D gene is named only where the DNA matches it firmly. Expanded clones get a size class; other rows say once, few or many, or leave the size out.

TGTGCCAGCAGTTATGCGGGGACTGAAGCTTTCTTT | CASSYAGTEAFF | . | TRBV6-5 | . | TRBJ1-1
TGTGCCAGCAGCTTGAGTACCTACAATGAGCAGTTCTTC | CASSLSTYNEQFF | . | TRBV7-8 | . | TRBJ2-1
TGTGCCAGCAGCTTCTTTAGTACAGCGAACACTGAAGCTTTCTTT | CASSFFSTANTEAFF | . | TRBV5-6 | . | TRBJ1-1
TGTGCCAGCAGCAAGGGACAGGGCAGCACTGAAGCTTTCTTT | CASSKGQGSTEAFF | few | TRBV11-3 | TRBD1 | TRBJ1-1
TGTGCCAGCAGTACCTACTTTGGGCCCCAGCATTTT | CASSTYFGPQHF | . | TRBV6-5 | . | TRBJ1-5
TGTGCCAGCAGTCGACACAGGGGGCTTAATGAAAAACTGTTTTTT | CASSRHRGLNEKLFF | . | TRBV6-5 | TRBD1 | TRBJ1-4
TGTGCCAGCAGCCAAGATCTGTTAGAAGTAACAGACAGTGCCCAGCCCCAGCATTTT | CASSQDLLEVTDSAQPQHF | . | TRBV3-1/TRBV3-2 | . | TRBJ1-5
TGTGCCAGCAGCAAAGTTAGAACCGTCTCCTACAATGAGCAGTTCTTC | CASSKVRTVSYNEQFF | . | TRBV21-1 | . | TRBJ2-1
TGCGCCAGCAGCTTGGTGGGTCGGCAGGGGGCAGATACGCAGTATTTT | CASSLVGRQGADTQYF | . | TRBV5-1 | TRBD1 | TRBJ2-3
TGTGCCAGCAGCCAGAGGTTGGGCGGGAGGGCCTTGGATGAGCAGTTCTTC | CASSQRLGGRALDEQFF | . | TRBV3-1/TRBV3-2 | TRBD2 | TRBJ2-1
TGTGCCAGCAGCCACTTCATTTTCAGGGTCCCTACCCGCAATCAGCCCCAGCATTTT | CASSHFIFRVPTRNQPQHF | . | TRBV3-1/TRBV3-2 | . | TRBJ1-5
TGTGCCAGTAGTATAGCCCGACAGGAATGGGGCTATGGCTACACCTTC | CASSIARQEWGYGYTF | . | TRBV19 | . | TRBJ1-2
TGTGCCTGGAGCGGACTAGCGGGGGCCCCCACCGAGCAGTTCTTC | CAWSGLAGAPTEQFF | . | TRBV30 | TRBD2 | TRBJ2-1
TGTGCCAGTAGTATAGCTACTAGCGGGGGGGCAGATACGCAGTATTTT | CASSIATSGGADTQYF | . | TRBV19 | TRBD2 | TRBJ2-3
TGCGCCAGCAGCACCCTAGCGGGGGGGGGCGAGCAGTACTTC | CASSTLAGGGEQYF | . | TRBV5-1 | TRBD2 | TRBJ2-7
TGTGCCAGCAGCTACGATACAGGGGTTGGGGGCTACACCTTC | CASSYDTGVGGYTF | . | TRBV5-4 | TRBD1 | TRBJ1-2
TGTGCCAGCAGTTACTACGCGGGAGGCTCCCAAGAGACCCAGTACTTC | CASSYYAGGSQETQYF | . | TRBV6-6 | TRBD2 | TRBJ2-5
TGTGCCAGCAGTTACTTGGACAGTAGTCAGCCCCAGCATTTT | CASSYLDSSQPQHF | . | TRBV6-2/TRBV6-3 | . | TRBJ1-5
TGTGCCAGCAGCCGGTATTCACAGGTTAACTATGGCTACACCTTC | CASSRYSQVNYGYTF | . | TRBV14 | . | TRBJ1-2
TGTGCCAGCAGCTTGGGGCTAGCGGGAGGGCCGTCGGAGACCCAGTACTTC | CASSLGLAGGPSETQYF | few | TRBV11-3 | TRBD2 | TRBJ2-5
TGTGCCAGCAGCCCCACCTCAGGGATGGACTATGGCTACACCTTC | CASSPTSGMDYGYTF | . | TRBV11-2 | . | TRBJ1-2
TGCGCCAGCAGTGGGCGGACAGGTTTTGGGTTGGCAGATACGCAGTATTTT | CASSGRTGFGLADTQYF | . | TRBV10-2 | TRBD1 | TRBJ2-3
TGCAGTGCTAGCGGGTTCGGACCCCAGCATTTT | CSASGFGPQHF | . | TRBV20-1 | . | TRBJ1-5
TGTGCCAGCAGCCCAGCGGGACAGGGCTCAGATACGCAGTATTTT | CASSPAGQGSDTQYF | . | TRBV3-1/TRBV3-2 | TRBD1 | TRBJ2-3
TGTGCCAGCAGCCAAGATCCACTAGCGACTAGCACAGATACGCAGTATTTT | CASSQDPLATSTDTQYF | . | TRBV4-2 | TRBD2 | TRBJ2-3
TGTGCCATCAAGAGGACAGGGGGAATCTACAATGAGCAGTTCTTC | CAIKRTGGIYNEQFF | many | TRBV10-3 | TRBD1 | TRBJ2-1
TGTGCCAGCAGCCCGGGGACTAGCGGGTACACCGGGGAGCTGTTTTTT | CASSPGTSGYTGELFF | . | TRBV5-4 | TRBD2 | TRBJ2-2
TGTGCCAGCAGCCCCACCCCGGGAGAGGCTTTCTTT | CASSPTPGEAFF | . | TRBV7-2 | . | TRBJ1-1
TGTGCCAGCAGCCAAGAAACGACTAGCGGGGGATTTGAGCAGTTCTTC | CASSQETTSGGFEQFF | . | TRBV3-1/TRBV3-2 | TRBD2 | TRBJ2-1
TGTGCCAGCAGTGGGGGGACAGGGGTTAATCAGCCCCAGCATTTT | CASSGGTGVNQPQHF | . | TRBV27 | TRBD1 | TRBJ1-5
TGCGCCAGCAGCTTGGCCCGACCGGGAGATGGCTACACCTTC | CASSLARPGDGYTF | once | TRBV5-1 | . | TRBJ1-2
TGTGCCAGCTCGGACACCTCCTACAATGAGCAGTTCTTC | CASSDTSYNEQFF | . | TRBV9 | . | TRBJ2-1
TGTGCCAGCAGCCGCACCGGGACTAGCGGGCTCTATGAGCAGTTCTTC | CASSRTGTSGLYEQFF | few | TRBV3-1/TRBV3-2 | TRBD2 | TRBJ2-1
TGTGCCAGCAGTTACTCGGAGGGGAACACTGAAGCTTTCTTT | CASSYSEGNTEAFF | . | TRBV6-6 | . | TRBJ1-1
TGCGCCAGCGGAAACACACAGGGAGCAGGGACCCAGTACTTC | CASGNTQGAGTQYF | . | TRBV5-1 | . | TRBJ2-5
TGCGCCAGCAGCCAAGGTCTGACAAATGAAAAACTGTTTTTT | CASSQGLTNEKLFF | few | TRBV4-3 | . | TRBJ1-4
TGCGCCAGCAGCCCCGGGGGGCTTTACTACGAGCAGTACTTC | CASSPGGLYYEQYF | . | TRBV5-1 | . | TRBJ2-7
TGTGCCAGCAGCCAAGTCGACAGGTATTCAGGAAACACCATATATTTT | CASSQVDRYSGNTIYF | . | TRBV4-2 | . | TRBJ1-3
TGTGCCAGCGCGGTGGACACTGAAGCTTTCTTT | CASAVDTEAFF | few | TRBV2 | . | TRBJ1-1
TGCAGCGTTGAGCCCCATAGGGGCACTGAAGCTTTCTTT | CSVEPHRGTEAFF | . | TRBV29-1 | . | TRBJ1-1
TGCAGCGCCACCAGGGGAGGGACTAATGAAAAACTGTTTTTT | CSATRGGTNEKLFF | . | TRBV29-1 | . | TRBJ1-4
TGTGCCGTACAGGGGACGAACACCGGGGAGCTGTTTTTT | CAVQGTNTGELFF | once | TRBV10-3 | TRBD1 | TRBJ2-2
TGCAGCGTTGTGAGGGGGACGAACACTGAAGCTTTCTTT | CSVVRGTNTEAFF | few | TRBV29-1 | . | TRBJ1-1
TGTGCCAGCAGCCGCTACTACGAGCAGTACTTC | CASSRYYEQYF | . | TRBV11-2 | . | TRBJ2-7
TGTGCCAGCACTCTAGGAAGCGGGAGGGCCGTCGGGGAGCTGTTTTTT | CASTLGSGRAVGELFF | . | TRBV7-2 | TRBD2 | TRBJ2-2
TGTGCCAGCAGTAGTGCAGGGGCGGACTATGGCTACACCTTC | CASSSAGADYGYTF | . | TRBV27 | . | TRBJ1-2
TGCAGCGTTGACGATCTCGGGGTAACTGAAGCTTTCTTT | CSVDDLGVTEAFF | . | TRBV29-1 | . | TRBJ1-1
TGTGCCAGCAGCCAAGATTTGCCTAGCCCCGGGGAGCTGTTTTTT | CASSQDLPSPGELFF | few | TRBV4-2 | . | TRBJ2-2
TGCAGCGTTGGGGAGGGGACCGGGGAGACCCAGTACTTC | CSVGEGTGETQYF | . | TRBV29-1 | TRBD2 | TRBJ2-5